These 25 T cell receptor beta chains were all obtained from the same sample, sequenced in a study of CD8 T cells in ankylosing spondylitis. TCRdb fed the 5' RACE reads into MiXCR, producing one record per CDR3 protein. The data show roughly 150,000 distinct CDR3 sequences, roughly 31% seen once. The material sequenced was synovial fluid, either unsorted or a sorted T cell fraction (not recorded which). These receptors originate from a male donor with ankylosing spondylitis.

This clonotype was counted between two and nine times. The chain recombines TRBV15 with TRBJ1-2; D remains unclear. This CDR3 contains 13 residues. Germline CDR1 is LNHNV and CDR2 is YYDKDF (reference sequence). V lost 1 base to trimming and J lost 0 bases, with 3 bases between them. The CDR3 nucleotides are TGTGCCACCAGCAGAGGAGCTAACTATGGCTACACCTTC. Its translation: CATSRGANYGYTF. Full variable domain (outside the CDR3, taken from reference TRBV15 and TRBJ1-2): DAMVIQNPRYQVTQFGKPVTLSCSQTLNHNVMYWYQQKSSQAPKLLFHYYDKDFNNEADTPDNFQSRRPNTSFCFLDIRSPGLGDTAMYLCATSRGANYGYTFGSGTRLTVV.

This clonotype appeared many times. This chain links TRBV7-9 with TRBJ1-1, with D possibly being TRBD1 (5 bases). Germline V gene lookup returns CDR1 SEHNR and CDR2 FQNEAQ (reference sequence). The CDR3 runs to 15 residues. V was trimmed by 6 bases and J by 0 bases, leaving 14 bases between them. For the CDR3, the DNA is TGTGCCAGCAGTAAGCGGGACGGATTGAACACTGAAGCTTTCTTT. Its translation is CASSKRDGLNTEAFF.

This clonotype has a count of ten or more. The V and J genes are TRBV18 and TRBJ2-1; D is perhaps TRBD1 (6 bases). The germline V gene has CDR1 KGHSH and CDR2 LQKENI. CDR3 length: 12 amino acids. V lost 4 bases, J lost 8 bases, and 9 bases lay in between. DNA for the CDR3: TGTGCCAGCTCACTACACAGGGATGAGCAGTTCTTC. The encoded protein is CASSLHRDEQFF.

Only a few counts were recorded for this clonotype. Relative to the germline gene, one junction end is altered; a read error may explain this. The chain links TRBV28 to TRBJ1-1, with 9 bases that match TRBD1. CDR3 length: 13 amino acids. CDR1 and CDR2 from the germline V gene are MDHEN and SYDVKM. CDR3 bases: TGTGCCAGCAGTTTGACAGGGGGGCGTTCTCATATCTTT. As protein: CASSLTGGRSHIF.

The chain couples TRBV2 to TRBJ2-3, with TRBD1 matching over 7 bases. The CDR3 is 13 residues long. Germline V lookup: CDR1 SNHLY, CDR2 FYNNEI. Trimming removed 6 bases from V and 5 bases from J; junction bases left unmatched: 5. CDR3 coding DNA: TGTGCCAGCAGCTGGGACAGCGGAGATACGCAGTATTTT. This encodes CASSWDSGDTQYF.

This clonotype was counted a few times. J is TRBJ1-5 and V is TRBV11-1; no clear D gene. The CDR3 has 13 residues. V dropped 1 base and J dropped 5 bases, with 6 bases sitting between them. Germline V CDR1 and CDR2: SGHAT, FQDESV (reference sequence). CDR3 residues: CASSLGYDQPQHF. CDR3 coding DNA: TGTGCCAGCAGCTTAGGGTACGATCAGCCCCAGCATTTT. Complete variable domain (other parts from reference TRBV11-1 and TRBJ1-5): EAEVAQSPRYKITEKSQAVAFWCDPISGHATLYWYRQILGQGPELLVQFQDESVVDDSQLPKDRFSAERLKGVDSTLKIQPAELGDSAMYLCASSLGYDQPQHFGDGTRLSIL.

This clonotype has ten or more counts. The chain carries TRBV5-4 and TRBJ1-4, with a weak D call TRBD1 (5 bases). The V end lost 3 bases, the J end lost 8 bases, and 29 bases lay between the germline ends. This CDR3 has 19 amino acids. Germline lookup yields CDR1 SGHNT and CDR2 YYREEE (reference sequence). This chain's CDR3 is CASSSPGPKASFRREKLFF. CDR3 bases: TGTGCCAGCAGCTCCCCGGGACCAAAGGCTAGCTTCAGGCGGGAAAAACTGTTTTTT.

This clonotype occurred many times. The chain combines TRBV7-2 with TRBJ2-2; the D gene is possibly TRBD1 (5 bases). Deletions cut 4 bases from V and 4 bases from J, with 13 bases between. Germline-derived CDR1 and CDR2 are SGHTA and FQGNSA. There are 15 residues in the CDR3. This CDR3 is CASSSQGIGTGELFF. Here the CDR3 DNA reads TGTGCCAGCAGCTCGCAGGGAATTGGCACCGGGGAGCTGTTTTTT.

V is TRBV20-1 and J is TRBJ2-3; 9 bases agree with TRBD2. The germline V gene encodes CDR1 DFQATT and CDR2 SNEGSKA (reference sequence). The CDR3 loop spans 16 amino acids. Trimming removed 3 bases from V and 5 bases from J; junction bases left unmatched: 12. The chain's CDR3 is CSASFVSSGIGDTQYF. The CDR3 nucleotides are TGCAGTGCTAGTTTCGTGTCTAGCGGGATTGGAGATACGCAGTATTTT.

This clonotype was picked up a small number of times. The chain is built from TRBV7-9 and TRBJ1-1, with 8 bases aligning to TRBD1. The CDR3 sequence is 16 residues long. Per the germline V gene, CDR1 is SEHNR and CDR2 is FQNEAQ (reference sequence). Trimming cost V 4 bases and J 0 bases; bases outside gene matches: 7. In DNA form, the CDR3 reads TGTGCCAGCAGCTCCTTCGACAGGGGCCTGAACACTGAAGCTTTCTTT. This translates into CASSSFDRGLNTEAFF.

This clonotype occurred a few times. The V gene is TRBV20-1, the J gene TRBJ2-3; D is possibly TRBD1 or TRBD2 (5 bases each). CDR3 length equals 14 residues. V lost 3 bases to trimming and J lost 1 base, with 11 bases between them. Germline-derived CDR1 and CDR2 are DFQATT and SNEGSKA (reference sequence). The CDR3 bases are TGCAGTGCTAGCCGGGACGGCCGCACAGATACGCAGTATTTT. It specifies CSASRDGRTDTQYF.

This sequence joins TRBV5-1 and TRBJ2-7; 8 bases fit TRBD1. The CDR3 runs to 15 residues. V was pared by 4 bases and J by 4 bases, with 10 bases of the junction left unmatched. Germline CDR1 SGHRS, CDR2 YFSETQ. The chain's CDR3 is CASSPTGQELYEQYF. CDR3 DNA sequence: TGCGCCAGCAGCCCAACGGGACAGGAGTTATACGAGCAGTACTTC.

This sequence joins TRBV20-1 and TRBJ2-7; 11 bases match TRBD1. This CDR3 has 15 residues. Germline V CDR1 and CDR2: DFQATT, SNEGSKA (reference sequence). V lost 4 bases and J lost 6; bases outside the gene matches: 11. The CDR3 loop is CSAKKGQGARSEQYF. The CDR3, as DNA: TGCAGTGCTAAGAAAGGACAGGGGGCGCGGAGCGAGCAGTACTTC.

V usage is TRBV28 and J usage is TRBJ2-6, with a weak D call TRBD2 (7 bases). V dropped 3 bases and J dropped 4 bases, with 22 bases sitting between them. Per the germline V gene, CDR1 is MDHEN and CDR2 is SYDVKM. The CDR3 has 19 residues. CDR3 nucleotide sequence: TGTGCCAGCAGTTTCTTAGGGGGAGGGCCTCCTTCGGGGGCCAACGTCCTGACTTTC. This codes for CASSFLGGGPPSGANVLTF.

This chain links TRBV20-1 with TRBJ2-3; D is perhaps TRBD1 or TRBD2 (5 bases each). This CDR3 region has 15 residues. Trimming left V 4 bases short and J 0 bases short, with 14 bases between. The germline CDR1 and CDR2 sequences are DFQATT and SNEGSKA (reference sequence). The CDR3 DNA reads TGCAGTGCTACTATCCCGGGACGGAGCACAGATACGCAGTATTTT. Residues: CSATIPGRSTDTQYF.

There are a few counts of this clonotype. The CDR3 bases are TGCGCCAGCAGCCAGGGACAGAGAACAGATACGCAGTATTTT. Its protein is CASSQGQRTDTQYF. The chain has TRBV5-1 and TRBJ2-3; 7 bases are a match to TRBD1. The germline gives CDR1 SGHRS, CDR2 YFSETQ. CDR3 length: 14 residues. J lost 3 bases, V lost 4 bases, and 5 bases had no gene match.

The J gene is TRBJ2-1, the V gene TRBV7-3; 8 bases are shared with TRBD1. V lost 5 bases to trimming and J lost 11 bases; unmatched junction nucleotides: 8. The germline gives CDR1 SGHTA, CDR2 FQGTGA. The CDR3 is 13 residues long. The CDR3 region is CASSTSTGGKQFF. In DNA, the CDR3 is TGTGCCAGCAGCACCTCAACAGGGGGTAAGCAGTTCTTC.

Ten or more counts support this clonotype. The chain couples TRBV6-5 to TRBJ2-5, with D uncertain. In germline, CDR1 is MNHEY, CDR2 SVGAGI. V shed 5 bases and J shed 5 bases, with 6 bases lying between them. CDR3 length: 11 amino acids. This CDR3 reads CASSTRETQYF. CDR3 coding DNA: TGTGCCAGCAGTACCAGGGAGACCCAGTACTTC.

This clonotype was detected a few times. This chain uses TRBV6-1 with TRBJ1-5; D call uncertain. Germline CDR1 is MNHNS and CDR2 is SASEGT. The length of the CDR3 is 14 residues. Between the trimmed V and J ends, which lost 5 bases and 5 bases, there was a span of 13 bases. The CDR3 sequence is CASSKWGGDQPQHF. CDR3 DNA: TGTGCCAGCAGTAAATGGGGTGGCGATCAGCCCCAGCATTTT.

This clonotype was counted many times. The J gene is TRBJ1-2, the V gene TRBV4-2; the D gene is possibly TRBD1 (5 bases). From germline, CDR1 is LGHNA and CDR2 YNFKEQ. The CDR3 consists of 15 residues. The germline V and J ends were trimmed by 0 bases and 3 bases, with 11 bases remaining between them. The CDR3 here is CASSQDTRADYGYTF. The CDR3 region has the DNA TGTGCCAGCAGCCAAGATACCAGGGCGGACTATGGCTACACCTTC.

This clonotype has more than one count but fewer than ten. This chain uses TRBV6-1 with TRBJ1-1; D ambiguous. The germline V and J ends were trimmed by 6 bases and 5 bases, with 13 bases remaining between them. The CDR3 length is 13 residues. Per the germline V gene, CDR1 is MNHNS and CDR2 is SASEGT. The CDR3 is CASSTGERTEAFF. The CDR3 DNA reads TGTGCCAGCAGCACCGGTGAGCGGACTGAAGCTTTCTTT.

The chain uses TRBV28 and TRBJ1-5; 11 bases line up with TRBD1. The CDR3 runs 20 residues. J was trimmed by 2 bases and V by 6 bases; bases with no gene match: 18. Germline V lookup: CDR1 MDHEN, CDR2 SYDVKM. The CDR3, as DNA: TGTGCCAGCAGACTATTAGTGGGGACAGGGGGTGTTAGCGGCAATCAGCCCCAGCATTTT. As protein: CASRLLVGTGGVSGNQPQHF.

This clonotype was seen a few times. J is TRBJ2-7 and V is TRBV7-2, with 12 bases aligning to TRBD2. V was pared by 5 bases and J by 2 bases, with 4 bases of the junction left unmatched. This CDR3 has 15 residues. Germline V CDR1 and CDR2: SGHTA, FQGNSA. CDR3 nucleotide sequence: TGTGCCAGCAGCCCTAGGACTAGCGGGACCTACGAGCAGTACTTC. The encoded protein is CASSPRTSGTYEQYF.

This clonotype was counted a few times. The V and J genes are TRBV7-2 and TRBJ2-1, with 7 nucleotides matching TRBD1. Germline CDR1 SGHTA, CDR2 FQGNSA. This CDR3 comprises 15 residues. The trim removed 4 bases at V and 0 bases at J, leaving 3 bases unmatched. CDR3 nucleotides: TGTGCCAGCAGCTCCGGACAGGCCTCCTACAATGAGCAGTTCTTC. Translated, it gives CASSSGQASYNEQFF.

The chain joins TRBV23-1 to TRBJ1-5; possible D gene TRBD1, 5 bases. TRBV23-1 belongs to the ORF category, with a function that is uncertain. V dropped 0 bases and J dropped 5 bases, with 11 bases sitting between them. CDR3 size: 15 residues. As DNA, the CDR3 is TGCGCCAGCAGTCAATCTAGACAGACCGATCAGCCCCAGCATTTT. Translating gives CASSQSRQTDQPQHF.